This TCR beta chain derives from a study of blood T cell repertoires in COVID-19. As for the study in general: T cells, B-cell-depleted T cells, or PBMCs supplied cDNA or gDNA.

As handled by the study authors: From reference gene primer amplification, estimates of nucleated cell counts were derived. Sequencing was performed with immunoSEQ multiplex PCR; in TCRdb, only in-frame clones are kept and a portion is missing. V and J calls plus clone size are reproduced from that table; the DNA served to infer D and trimming. The repertoire holds roughly 150,000 clones, with about 80% as singletons. The CDR3 is 15 residues long. The germline V gene has CDR1 MNHEY and CDR2 SMNVEV (reference sequence). Unmatched junction bases numbered 14, after V lost 5 bases and J lost 9 bases. The sequenced sample was peripheral blood. The V gene is TRBV27, the J gene TRBJ2-7; TRBD1 matches 9 bases. The sequence was collected from a man aged 55 to 70 with acute or convalescent COVID-19. CDR3: CASSPRDRGIAGQYF. For the CDR3, the DNA is TGTGCCAGCAGTCCCCGCGACAGGGGGATTGCCGGGCAGTACTTC.